This T cell receptor (beta chain) was identified in a study of blood T cell repertoires in COVID-19. Study details: COVID-19 samples collected from the United States, Italy and Spain covered acute and convalescent phases. Sources were T cells, B-cell-depleted T cells, or PBMCs; the material itself was cDNA or gDNA.

As processed by the authors: Reference gene primers were amplified, and this amplification served to estimate nucleated cell counts. The table came from immunoSEQ multiplex PCR; TCRdb's copy has only in-frame clones and leaves some out. From that table come the V and J calls and clone size; the DNA was used to work out D and trimming. This table holds 220,000 or so clones, 85% to 90% found once. The CDR3 has 14 amino acids. Trimming removed 1 base at V and 7 bases at J, with 10 bases between. Per the germline V gene, CDR1 is LNHDA and CDR2 is SQIVND (reference sequence). The clonotype originates from a woman aged 45 to 65 with COVID-19, enrolled during active disease. The chain carries TRBV19 and TRBJ2-2; a weak D match, TRBD1 (5 bases). The specimen sequenced was peripheral blood. The CDR3 sequence: CASSIGQGGGELFF. The CDR3 DNA is TGTGCCAGTAGTATAGGGCAGGGCGGCGGGGAGCTGTTTTTT.